This entry is about one T cell receptor beta chain. The CDR3 spans 14 residues. V was pared by 4 bases and J by 1 base, with 11 bases between. CDR1 is SEHNR, CDR2 FQNEAQ, per germline (reference sequence). These data come from a study of CDR3 diversity in severe acne. TCRdb re-called the PCR reads with MiXCR, one entry per CDR3 protein. The sample carries roughly 79,000 distinct CDR3 sequences, 45% to 55% recorded once. The sequencing input was blood. This clonotype was sampled from a male donor with severe acne vulgaris. The chain carries TRBV7-9 and TRBJ2-7; a weak D match, TRBD1 (6 bases). CDR3 bases: TGTGCCAGCAGCTCGTGGACAGTTTCCTACGAGCAGTACTTC. It specifies CASSSWTVSYEQYF.